The clone carrying this T cell receptor (beta chain) came up a few times. Amplification of TCR beta CDR3 regions used RNA as the template. HTBI primers were the set used in a first-round RT-PCR of the TCR CDR3. From the multiplex PCR reads, TCRdb called clonotypes with MiXCR, one entry per CDR3 protein. In the table there are 350,000 to 450,000 distinct CDR3 sequences, around 13% of which are singletons. The data are from a study of T cells in Graves' hyperthyroidism and ophthalmopathy. The V gene's germline CDR1 is KGHDR and CDR2 SFDVKD. Deletions cut 4 bases from V and 1 base from J, with 8 bases between. This CDR3 region has 14 residues.

This sequence was found in a woman aged 60-70 years with Graves' hyperthyroidism. The sample comprised blood. J is TRBJ2-3 and V is TRBV24-1; D is unclear. The CDR3 protein is CATSDNPRTDTQYF. The CDR3 nucleotides are TGTGCCACCAGTGACAATCCCCGCACAGATACGCAGTATTTT.